This T cell receptor beta chain was recovered during a study of blood T cell repertoires in COVID-19. Across the study: Sites across the United States, Italy and Spain contributed samples from acute and convalescent COVID-19.

Some clones are missing from TCRdb's copy, which holds only in-frame ones; the method was immunoSEQ multiplex PCR. The sample lists over 250,000 clones, 83% seen once, with approximately 9% in the top ten. Trimming shortened V by 0 bases and J by 0 bases, and 7 bases separated the two germline ends. CDR3 length: 16 amino acids. The V gene's germline CDR1 is SGHDT and CDR2 YYEEEE. The V and J genes are TRBV5-6 and TRBJ2-6; perhaps TRBD1 as D (5 bases). Sequencing was performed on peripheral blood. The source of this sequence is a woman aged 45-65 years who had recovered from COVID-19. The CDR3 loop reads CASSLGQYSGANVLTF. For the CDR3, the DNA is TGTGCCAGCAGCTTGGGACAGTACTCTGGGGCCAACGTCCTGACTTTC.